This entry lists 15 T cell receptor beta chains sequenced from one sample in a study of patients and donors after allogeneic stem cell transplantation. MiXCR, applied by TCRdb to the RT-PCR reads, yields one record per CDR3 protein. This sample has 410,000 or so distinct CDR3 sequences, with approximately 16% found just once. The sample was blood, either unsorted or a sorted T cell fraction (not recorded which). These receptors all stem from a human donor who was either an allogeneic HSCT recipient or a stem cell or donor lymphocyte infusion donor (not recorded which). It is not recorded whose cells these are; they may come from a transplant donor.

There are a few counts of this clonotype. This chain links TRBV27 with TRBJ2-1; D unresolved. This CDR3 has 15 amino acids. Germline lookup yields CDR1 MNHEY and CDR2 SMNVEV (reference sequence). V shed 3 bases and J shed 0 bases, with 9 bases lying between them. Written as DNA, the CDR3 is TGTGCCAGCAGTTTTCGGGCTAGCTCCTACAATGAGCAGTTCTTC. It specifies CASSFRASSYNEQFF.

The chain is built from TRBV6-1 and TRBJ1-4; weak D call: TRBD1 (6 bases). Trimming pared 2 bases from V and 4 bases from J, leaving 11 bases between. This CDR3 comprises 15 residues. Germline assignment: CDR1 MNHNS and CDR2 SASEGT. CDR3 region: CASSEWAGVNEKLFF. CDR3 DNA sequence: TGTGCCAGCAGTGAATGGGCAGGGGTTAATGAAAAACTGTTTTTT.

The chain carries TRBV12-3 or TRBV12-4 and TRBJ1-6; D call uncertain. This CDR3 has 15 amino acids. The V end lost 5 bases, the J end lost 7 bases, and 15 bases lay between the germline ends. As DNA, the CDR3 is TGTGCCAGCAGTCCACATGGAGGTACGAATTCACCCCTCCACTTT. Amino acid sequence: CASSPHGGTNSPLHF.

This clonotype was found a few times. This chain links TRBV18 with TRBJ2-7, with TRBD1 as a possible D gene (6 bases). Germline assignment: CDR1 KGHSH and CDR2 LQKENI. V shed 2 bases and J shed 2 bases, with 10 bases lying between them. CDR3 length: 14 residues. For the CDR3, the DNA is TGTGCCAGCTCACCAACAGGGCCCACCTACGAGCAGTACTTC. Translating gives CASSPTGPTYEQYF. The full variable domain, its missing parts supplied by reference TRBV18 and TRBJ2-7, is NAGVMQNPRHLVRRRGQEARLRCSPMKGHSHVYWYRQLPEEGLKFMVYLQKENIIDESGMPKERFSAEFPKEGPSILRIQQVVRGDSAAYFCASSPTGPTYEQYFGPGTRLTVT.

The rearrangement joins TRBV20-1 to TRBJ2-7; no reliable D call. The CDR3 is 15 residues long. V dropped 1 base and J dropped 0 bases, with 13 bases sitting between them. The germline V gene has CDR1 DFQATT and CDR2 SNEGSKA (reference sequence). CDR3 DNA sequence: TGCAGTGCTAGAGTCGGAAGTATTAGCTCCTACGAGCAGTACTTC. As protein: CSARVGSISSYEQYF.

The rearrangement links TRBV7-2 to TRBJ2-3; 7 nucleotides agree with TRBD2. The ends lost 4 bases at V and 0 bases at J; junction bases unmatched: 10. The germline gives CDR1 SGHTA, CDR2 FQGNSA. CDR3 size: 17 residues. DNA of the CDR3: TGTGCCAGCAGCTCCCTGCTAGCGGCATATAGCACAGATACGCAGTATTTT. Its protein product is CASSSLLAAYSTDTQYF.

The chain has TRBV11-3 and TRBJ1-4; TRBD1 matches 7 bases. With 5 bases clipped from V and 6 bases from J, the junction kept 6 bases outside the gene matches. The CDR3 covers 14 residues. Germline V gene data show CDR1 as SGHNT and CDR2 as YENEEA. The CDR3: CASSRGGIDEKLFF. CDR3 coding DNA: TGTGCCAGCAGCCGAGGGGGCATCGATGAAAAACTGTTTTTT.

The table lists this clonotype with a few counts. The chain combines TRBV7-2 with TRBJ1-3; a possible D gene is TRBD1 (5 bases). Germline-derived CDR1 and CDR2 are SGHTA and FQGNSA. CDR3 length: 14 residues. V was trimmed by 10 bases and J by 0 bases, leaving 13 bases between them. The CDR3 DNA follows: TGTGCCACCTCGGGGGTCCCCTCTGGAAACACCATATATTTT. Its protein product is CATSGVPSGNTIYF.

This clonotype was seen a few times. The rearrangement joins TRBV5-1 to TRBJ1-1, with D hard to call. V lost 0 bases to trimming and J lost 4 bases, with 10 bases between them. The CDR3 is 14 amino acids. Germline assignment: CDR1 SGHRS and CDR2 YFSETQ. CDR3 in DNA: TGCGCCAGCAGCTTGGGGGCGCCTGCCACTGAAGCTTTCTTT. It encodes CASSLGAPATEAFF.

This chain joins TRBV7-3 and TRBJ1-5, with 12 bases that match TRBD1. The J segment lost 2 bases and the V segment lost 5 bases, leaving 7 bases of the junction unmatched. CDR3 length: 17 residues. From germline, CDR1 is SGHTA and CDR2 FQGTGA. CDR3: CASSRGTGGSGNQPQHF. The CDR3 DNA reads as TGTGCCAGCAGCAGAGGGACAGGGGGCTCGGGCAATCAGCCCCAGCATTTT. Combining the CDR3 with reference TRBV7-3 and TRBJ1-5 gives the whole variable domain GAGVSQTPSNKVTEKGKYVELRCDPISGHTALYWYRQSLGQGPEFLIYFQGTGAADDSGLPNDRFFAVRPEGSVSTLKIQRTERGDSAVYLCASSRGTGGSGNQPQHFGDGTRLSIL.

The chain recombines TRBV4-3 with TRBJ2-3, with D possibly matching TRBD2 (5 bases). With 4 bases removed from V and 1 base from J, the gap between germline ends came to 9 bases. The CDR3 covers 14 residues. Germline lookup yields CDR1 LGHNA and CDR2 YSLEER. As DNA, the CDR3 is TGCGCCAGCAGCCCGGGATATCGCACAGATACGCAGTATTTT. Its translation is CASSPGYRTDTQYF.

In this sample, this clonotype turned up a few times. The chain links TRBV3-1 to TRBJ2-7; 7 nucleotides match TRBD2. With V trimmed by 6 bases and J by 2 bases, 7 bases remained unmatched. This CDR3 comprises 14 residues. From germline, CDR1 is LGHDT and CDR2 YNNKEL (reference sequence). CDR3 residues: CASSRAGFTYEQYF. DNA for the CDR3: TGTGCCAGCAGTCGAGCGGGATTCACCTACGAGCAGTACTTC.

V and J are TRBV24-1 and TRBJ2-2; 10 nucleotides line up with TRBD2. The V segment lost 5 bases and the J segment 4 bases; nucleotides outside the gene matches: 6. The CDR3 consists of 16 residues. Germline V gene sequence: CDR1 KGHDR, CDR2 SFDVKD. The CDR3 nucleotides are TGTGCCACCAGTGGAGTCCTAGCGGGGGTCACCGGGGAGCTGTTTTTT. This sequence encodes CATSGVLAGVTGELFF.

This CDR3 reads CASSQERDVSYEQYF. The CDR3 nucleotides read TGTGCCAGCAGCCAGGAGCGGGATGTTTCCTACGAGCAGTACTTC. The chain couples TRBV4-2 to TRBJ2-7, with 7 bases matching TRBD2. With V trimmed by 3 bases and J by 1 base, 6 bases remained unmatched. CDR3 length equals 15 residues. Looked up from germline, CDR1 is LGHNA and CDR2 is YNFKEQ.

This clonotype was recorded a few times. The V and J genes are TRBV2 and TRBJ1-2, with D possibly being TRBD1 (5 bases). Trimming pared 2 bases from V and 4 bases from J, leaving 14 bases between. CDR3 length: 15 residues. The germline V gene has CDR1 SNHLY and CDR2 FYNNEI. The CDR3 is CASSEQGREGYGYTF. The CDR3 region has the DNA TGTGCCAGCAGTGAACAGGGAAGGGAGGGCTATGGCTACACCTTC.